This TCR beta chain derives from a study of OX40 agonist ivuxolimab in advanced cancers. This table comes from immunoSEQ multiplex PCR, and its TCRdb copy is limited to in-frame clones, with some not included. The sample records under 100,000 clones, around 92% being singletons. The CDR3 totals 15 residues. V dropped 5 bases and J dropped 7; count of bases not matched to a gene: 6. CDR1 SGHTA and CDR2 FQGNSA come from the germline V gene. Sample: CD4+ or CD8+ T cells sorted from blood, taken in a trial of the OX40 agonist ivuxolimab. V and J are TRBV7-2 and TRBJ2-7, with TRBD2 identical over 15 bases. The receptor's source is an adult with an advanced solid tumor such as melanoma, head and neck, liver or kidney cancer. The CDR3 is CASSRTSGGAEEQYF. The CDR3 DNA is TGTGCCAGCAGCCGGACTAGCGGGGGGGCGGAAGAGCAGTACTTC.